This T cell receptor (beta chain) was identified in a study of blood T cell repertoires in COVID-19. Across the whole study: Sites across the United States, Italy and Spain contributed samples from acute and convalescent COVID-19. T cells, B-cell-depleted T cells, or PBMCs provided the cDNA or gDNA that served as material.

Profiling relied on immunoSEQ multiplex PCR, and the TCRdb table lists in-frame clones only, not all of them. The sample lists roughly 280,000 clones; about 88% were seen once. The CDR3 is 13 amino acids. Germline V lookup: CDR1 SNHLY, CDR2 FYNNEI. Germline trimming cut 6 bases from V and 3 bases from J; bases unmatched to any gene: 3. The J gene is TRBJ1-1, the V gene TRBV2, with 8 bases identical to TRBD1. What was sequenced was peripheral blood. This sequence originates from a man in his late teens or twenties with active or convalescent COVID-19. This CDR3 reads CASSEDRDTEAFF. The CDR3 coding sequence is TGTGCCAGCAGCGAGGACAGGGACACTGAAGCTTTCTTT.